Listed below are T cell receptor beta chains from one sample, sequenced in a study of blood T cell repertoires in COVID-19. Using immunoSEQ multiplex PCR, the repertoire was profiled, and TCRdb retains in-frame clones only, with some absent. Altogether tens of thousands of clones are present, around four fifths being singletons, with the ten largest covering nearly 3.5%. Sequencing was done on a sample of peripheral blood. These receptors all come from a man in his fifties or sixties with acute or convalescent COVID-19. The CDR3 runs from the conserved cysteine through the conserved F or W. The D gene is left open where the match is weak. Clone size is shown for a subset of rows, as once, few, many or a class of expanded clone.

CDR3 DNA | CDR3 protein | clone size | J gene | V gene | D gene
TGTGCCAGCAGTTTTGCAAGGGCAGGGCATCAAGATACGCAGTATTTT | CASSFARAGHQDTQYF | once | TRBJ2-3 | TRBV28 | .
TGTGCCAGCAGTTTAGCAGGGAACTATGGCTACACCTTC | CASSLAGNYGYTF | . | TRBJ1-2 | TRBV28 | .
TGTGCCAGCAGCAGCAGCAGAGGGGGGGGTGCCTACGAGCAGTACTTC | CASSSSRGGGAYEQYF | . | TRBJ2-7 | TRBV5-4 | .
TGTGCCAGCAGCCCCGGACAGGGGCGTCAGCCCCAGCATTTT | CASSPGQGRQPQHF | . | TRBJ1-5 | TRBV3-1/TRBV3-2 | TRBD1
TGTGCCAGCATCGATCCCGCGGCGCTCTATGGCTACACCTTC | CASIDPAALYGYTF | . | TRBJ1-2 | TRBV28 | .
TGTGCCAGCAGTGAATGGCAGGACAGGGGAAACACCATATATTTT | CASSEWQDRGNTIYF | . | TRBJ1-3 | TRBV25-1 | TRBD1
TGTGCCAGCAGCCGATGGGACTCGAGCTCCTACGAGCAGTACTTC | CASSRWDSSSYEQYF | . | TRBJ2-7 | TRBV14 | .
TGTGCCAGCAGCGGCAGACTAGCGGGGCGAGAGACCCAGTACTTC | CASSGRLAGRETQYF | . | TRBJ2-5 | TRBV11-2 | TRBD2
TGTGCCCCCGACGGGGATTACACCTTC | CAPDGDYTF | once | TRBJ1-2 | TRBV28 | .
TGTGCCAGCAGCCAAGGACCGGGACAGGGGTCTGGGGCCAACGTCCTGACTTTC | CASSQGPGQGSGANVLTF | . | TRBJ2-6 | TRBV14 | TRBD1
TGTGCCAGCAGTGAACGACTAGCGGGAAGCACAGATACGCAGTATTTT | CASSERLAGSTDTQYF | . | TRBJ2-3 | TRBV2 | TRBD2
TGTGCCAGCAGCTTCGGAGGAGATCAGCCCCAGCATTTT | CASSFGGDQPQHF | . | TRBJ1-5 | TRBV5-8 | .
TGTGCCAGTGCCCCCGACTCGAACGCTAACTATGGCTACACCTTC | CASAPDSNANYGYTF | once | TRBJ1-2 | TRBV7-6 | .
TGTGCCAGCAGCCCCCGGACTAGCGGTTACAATGAGCAGTTCTTC | CASSPRTSGYNEQFF | once | TRBJ2-1 | TRBV5-4 | TRBD2
TGTGCCAGCGGGGGGACTAGCGGGGGCCAAGAGACCCAGTACTTC | CASGGTSGGQETQYF | . | TRBJ2-5 | TRBV6-5 | TRBD2
TGTGCCAGCAGCTTCGATTTTGCGACAGGGCTGAACACTGAAGCTTTCTTT | CASSFDFATGLNTEAFF | . | TRBJ1-1 | TRBV7-2 | TRBD1
TGTGCCAGCATTGGACAGGTTAACTATGGCTACACCTTC | CASIGQVNYGYTF | . | TRBJ1-2 | TRBV2 | TRBD1
TGTGCCAGCAGTTCGGGACAGGACTCTGGAAACACCATATATTTT | CASSSGQDSGNTIYF | . | TRBJ1-3 | TRBV6-2/TRBV6-3 | TRBD1
TGTGCCAGCAGCCAAGATCTACTAGCGGGACTCTACACAGATACGCAGTATTTT | CASSQDLLAGLYTDTQYF | many | TRBJ2-3 | TRBV3-1/TRBV3-2 | TRBD2
TGTGCCAGCAGTTTAGCAGGACAGCCCTATGGCTACACCTTC | CASSLAGQPYGYTF | . | TRBJ1-2 | TRBV28 | .
TGTGCCAGCAGCGAGGGGACAGGGTTGATGGAGACCCAGTACTTC | CASSEGTGLMETQYF | . | TRBJ2-5 | TRBV7-3 | TRBD1
TGTGCCAGCAGTTACGGGACAGGGTATAGCAATCAGCCCCAGCATTTT | CASSYGTGYSNQPQHF | . | TRBJ1-5 | TRBV6-6 | TRBD1